One and the same sample provided the 29 T cell receptor beta chains below, sequenced in a study of T cells in Graves' hyperthyroidism and ophthalmopathy. Authors of the study amplified TCR beta CDR3 regions from RNA transcripts. First-round RT-PCR targeting the TCR CDR3 was performed with the HTBI primer set. MiXCR, run by TCRdb on the multiplex PCR reads, gives a single entry per CDR3 protein. The sample comprises approximately 600,000 distinct CDR3 sequences, around 20% of which are singletons, and about 34% rests with the top ten. The sample comprised blood. The receptors originated from a man aged 25 to 40 with Graves' ophthalmopathy.

This clonotype was seen at least ten times. J is TRBJ2-1 and V is TRBV7-2; TRBD2 might be the D (6 bases). The germline V gene has CDR1 SGHTA and CDR2 FQGNSA. CDR3 length: 14 amino acids. V lost 1 base and J lost 4, with 8 bases in between. Here the CDR3 DNA reads TGTGCCAGCAGCTTAGGGGCGGGATACAATGAGCAGTTCTTC. Protein sequence: CASSLGAGYNEQFF.

This clonotype was seen ten or more times. The chain carries TRBV3-1 and TRBJ1-5; D is ambiguous. Trimming took off 2 bases at V and 7 bases at J, with 9 bases between the two ends. CDR3 length equals 13 residues. Germline V gene lookup returns CDR1 LGHDT and CDR2 YNNKEL (reference sequence). CDR3 loop: CASSQYGQQPQHF. CDR3 DNA: TGTGCCAGCAGCCAATACGGGCAACAGCCCCAGCATTTT.

This clonotype was found a few times. The chain is built from TRBV12-3 or TRBV12-4 and TRBJ2-2, with 11 positions matching TRBD2. The CDR3 extends over 15 amino acids. The trim removed 7 bases at V and 5 bases at J, leaving 6 bases unmatched. This chain's CDR3 is CASMLAGGQTGELFF. CDR3 nucleotides: TGTGCCAGCATGTTAGCGGGAGGGCAAACCGGGGAGCTGTTTTTT.

This clonotype appeared a few times. Written as DNA, the CDR3 is TGTGCCAGCAGCTTGGGTGTCGACAGGTACACCGGGGAGCTGTTTTTT. As protein: CASSLGVDRYTGELFF. The V and J genes are TRBV5-5 and TRBJ2-2, with D tentatively TRBD1 (6 bases). Trimming left V 0 bases short and J 3 bases short, with 12 bases between. This CDR3 region has 16 residues. The germline CDR1 and CDR2 sequences are SGHKS and YYEKEE (reference sequence). The full variable domain, with the rest looked up from reference TRBV5-5 and TRBJ2-2, is DAGVTQSPTHLIKTRGQQVTLRCSPISGHKSVSWYQQVLGQGPQFIFQYYEKEERGRGNFPDRFSARQFPNYSSELNVNALLLGDSALYLCASSLGVDRYTGELFFGEGSRLTVL.

This clonotype was detected ten times or more. The chain couples TRBV3-1 to TRBJ2-1; D gene unclear. V lost 0 bases, J lost 0 bases, and 9 bases lay in between. Looked up from germline, CDR1 is LGHDT and CDR2 is YNNKEL (reference sequence). This CDR3 has 16 amino acids. The CDR3 loop is CASSQDLISSYNEQFF. In nucleotides, the CDR3 is TGTGCCAGCAGCCAAGACCTTATCAGCTCCTACAATGAGCAGTTCTTC.

Only a few counts were recorded for this clonotype. V usage is TRBV6-5 and J usage is TRBJ1-2, with unresolved D. V lost 2 bases, J lost 8 bases, and 18 bases lay in between. The germline CDR1 and CDR2 sequences are MNHEY and SVGAGI. The CDR3 has 15 amino acids. The CDR3 region has the DNA TGTGCCAGCAGTTACAAAGGTCCGGACGGCCGCGGCTACACCTTC. Translating gives CASSYKGPDGRGYTF.

This clonotype has at least ten counts. The chain has TRBV28 and TRBJ2-5, with 8 bases matching TRBD2. In germline, CDR1 is MDHEN, CDR2 SYDVKM. The CDR3 is 16 amino acids. V lost 10 bases, J lost 0 bases, and 13 bases stayed unmatched. The CDR3 here is CATTSRLARYQETQYF. The CDR3 region has the DNA TGTGCCACCACCAGTCGACTAGCGCGGTACCAAGAGACCCAGTACTTC.

Comment on this clonotype: Because the CDR3 is missing its conserved closing phenylalanine or tryptophan, this is likely a read error. The chain combines TRBV3-1 with TRBJ1-3, with 7 positions matching TRBD1. Looked up from germline, CDR1 is LGHDT and CDR2 is YNNKEL (reference sequence). The CDR3 contains 17 residues. V was pared by 4 bases and J by 1 base, with 10 bases of the junction left unmatched. The CDR3 nucleotides are TGTGCCAGCAGCCCACGTGACAGGGCTACTTCTGGAAACACCATATATTCT. This gives the protein CASSPRDRATSGNTIYS.

This clonotype occurred a few times. The V call is TRBV5-1, the J call TRBJ2-1, with 9 bases that match TRBD1. Germline V gene lookup returns CDR1 SGHRS and CDR2 YFSETQ. V shed 1 base and J 5 bases; nucleotides not matched to a gene: 13. The CDR3 length is 18 residues. The CDR3 DNA follows: TGCGCCAGCAGCTTGAATTTACAGGGGGCCCCATCAAACAATGAGCAGTTCTTC. Amino acid sequence: CASSLNLQGAPSNNEQFF.

There are a few counts of this clonotype. The chain is built from TRBV7-2 and TRBJ2-7; 8 bases agree with TRBD2. There are 14 residues in the CDR3. CDR1 and CDR2 (germline): SGHTA, FQGNSA. Trimming removed 3 bases from V and 2 bases from J; junction bases left unmatched: 3. The DNA of the CDR3 is TGTGCCAGCAGCTTCCCGGGAGGGACCTACGAGCAGTACTTC. Encoded protein: CASSFPGGTYEQYF.

At least ten counts were recorded for this clonotype. The chain recombines TRBV2 with TRBJ2-1; TRBD1 aligns across 9 bases. The germline gives CDR1 SNHLY, CDR2 FYNNEI. The V and J ends lost 7 bases and 5 bases, in that order; junction bases with no gene match: 12. This CDR3 region has 16 residues. This CDR3 reads CASIRIPGQGHNEQFF. The CDR3 DNA is TGTGCCAGCATCAGAATCCCGGGACAGGGCCACAATGAGCAGTTCTTC. The entire variable domain, with the rest obtained from reference TRBV2 and TRBJ2-1, is as follows: EPEVTQTPSHQVTQMGQEVILRCVPISNHLYFYWYRQILGQKVEFLVSFYNNEISEKSEIFDDQFSVERPDGSNFTLKIRSTKLEDSAMYFCASIRIPGQGHNEQFFGPGTRLTVL.

This clonotype came up a few times. The chain carries TRBV6-1 and TRBJ2-1; D may correspond to TRBD1 or TRBD2 (6 bases each). This CDR3 comprises 19 residues. CDR1 MNHNS and CDR2 SASEGT come from the germline V gene. V was trimmed by 5 bases and J by 0 bases, leaving 23 bases between them. In nucleotides, the CDR3 is TGTGCCAGCAGTCAAACGGGGCTAGCGAGGGGGAGCTCCTACAATGAGCAGTTCTTC. Amino acids: CASSQTGLARGSSYNEQFF.

This chain connects TRBV20-1 to TRBJ2-1, with 10 bases aligning to TRBD2. CDR1 and CDR2 (germline): DFQATT, SNEGSKA (reference sequence). The CDR3 spans 14 residues. The V gene end was trimmed by 0 bases and the J gene end by 7 bases; junction bases not matched to a gene: 3. CDR3 sequence reads: CSARELAGSNEQFF. The CDR3, as DNA: TGCAGTGCTAGAGAACTAGCGGGATCTAATGAGCAGTTCTTC.

This clonotype was seen only a few times. This chain joins TRBV10-3 and TRBJ2-7, with TRBD1 matching over 7 bases. J gave up 2 bases and V 2 bases, and 12 bases lay outside the gene matches. Per germline, CDR1 ENHRY and CDR2 SYGVKD. This CDR3 is built from 17 residues. CDR3 nucleotides: TGTGCCATCAGTGAGCCCCTACGGACAGGAAAAGCCTACGAGCAGTACTTC. Protein sequence: CAISEPLRTGKAYEQYF.

This clonotype was detected only once. CDR3 residues: CASSVAAGEYEQYF. CDR3 bases: TGTGCCAGCAGCGTAGCAGCAGGGGAATACGAGCAGTACTTC. This chain links TRBV9 with TRBJ2-7, with D possibly being TRBD1 (6 bases). Germline CDR1 and CDR2: SGDLS and YYNGEE. The V and J ends lost 0 bases and 4 bases respectively, with 11 bases between them. The CDR3 is 14 amino acids.

V usage is TRBV2 and J usage is TRBJ1-3; TRBD1 might be the D (6 bases). CDR1 is SNHLY and CDR2 is FYNNEI in the germline V gene. V lost 8 bases, J lost 0 bases, and 20 bases lay in between. CDR3 length: 17 residues. The CDR3 sequence: CASGGGAELNSGNTIYF. CDR3 DNA: TGTGCCAGCGGGGGGGGGGCCGAGCTTAACTCTGGAAACACCATATATTTT.

This clonotype has more than one count but fewer than ten. The chain has TRBV7-9 and TRBJ2-7; the match to TRBD1 covers 7 bases. Trimming removed 5 bases from V and 6 bases from J; junction bases left unmatched: 10. The CDR3 totals 14 residues. Germline CDR1 SEHNR, CDR2 FQNEAQ (reference sequence). CDR3 residues: CASSPRTGSLEQYF. Here the CDR3 DNA reads TGTGCCAGCAGCCCCCGGACAGGCAGTCTCGAGCAGTACTTC.

This clonotype was seen many times. This chain links TRBV2 with TRBJ2-7; D remains unclear. CDR3 length: 14 amino acids. V gave up 4 bases and J gave up 3 bases, with 13 bases separating them. Germline V lookup: CDR1 SNHLY, CDR2 FYNNEI. The CDR3 reads CASSGPRDNYEQYF. In nucleotides, the CDR3 is TGTGCCAGCAGTGGACCCCGAGACAACTACGAGCAGTACTTC.

In this sample, this clonotype turned up a few times. This chain uses TRBV28 with TRBJ1-1; 7 nucleotides match TRBD1. The length of the CDR3 is 11 residues. Germline V gene lookup returns CDR1 MDHEN and CDR2 SYDVKM. CDR3 protein: CGSRGGTEAFF. CDR3 in DNA: TGTGGCTCCAGGGGGGGGACTGAAGCTTTCTTT.

The V and J genes are TRBV6-1 and TRBJ2-7; TRBD2 agrees at 8 bases. V was clipped by 5 bases and J by 5 bases; unmatched bases: 14. The CDR3 extends over 16 amino acids. Germline lookup yields CDR1 MNHNS and CDR2 SASEGT. This CDR3 reads CASSSPGGSGIHEQYF. The CDR3 DNA reads TGTGCCAGCAGTTCCCCCGGCGGTAGCGGGATCCACGAGCAGTACTTC.

The CDR3 spells CATSDYTANTGELFF. DNA of the CDR3: TGTGCCACCAGTGATTATACTGCGAACACCGGGGAGCTGTTTTTT. This rearrangement joins TRBV24-1 to TRBJ2-2; unclear D gene. Germline-derived CDR1 and CDR2 are KGHDR and SFDVKD. CDR3 length: 15 amino acids. V was clipped by 2 bases and J by 0 bases, with 6 bases between them.

This clonotype was seen a handful of times. The chain employs TRBV4-1 and TRBJ2-2; 9 bases fit TRBD1. This CDR3 is 15 amino acids long. V dropped 3 bases and J dropped 5; count of bases not matched to a gene: 4. CDR1 and CDR2 (germline): MGHRA, YSYEKL. CDR3 in amino acids: CASSHSGQGTGELFF. CDR3 nucleotides: TGCGCCAGCAGCCACTCGGGACAGGGAACCGGGGAGCTGTTTTTT.

This clonotype has ten or more counts. V and J are TRBV2 and TRBJ2-1; 8 bases are shared with TRBD1. Germline V gene lookup returns CDR1 SNHLY and CDR2 FYNNEI. After removal of 4 bases from V and 0 bases from J, the junction contained 2 bases not matched to a gene. This CDR3 is 15 amino acids long. The CDR3 DNA reads TGTGCCAGCAGTGGGGACAGGAGCTCCTACAATGAGCAGTTCTTC. This translates into CASSGDRSSYNEQFF.

This clonotype was seen at least ten times. CDR3 bases: TGCGCCAGCAGCTTGGAAAGGACTGAAGCTTTCTTT. Translation: CASSLERTEAFF. The chain has TRBV5-1 and TRBJ1-1; D is uncertain. Trimming shortened V by 0 bases and J by 5 bases, and 5 bases separated the two germline ends. The CDR3 consists of 12 residues. CDR1 and CDR2 from the germline V gene are SGHRS and YFSETQ.

The chain links TRBV28 to TRBJ2-7; 9 bases are a match to TRBD2. Looked up from germline, CDR1 is MDHEN and CDR2 is SYDVKM. Trimming at V came to 6 bases and at J to 2 bases, leaving 11 bases not matched to a gene. The CDR3 extends over 16 amino acids. This chain's CDR3 is CASSLEGPSGTYEQYF. As DNA, the CDR3 is TGTGCCAGCAGCCTCGAAGGGCCTAGCGGGACCTACGAGCAGTACTTC.

This clonotype was counted at least ten times. This chain joins TRBV20-1 and TRBJ1-1; D not certain. Germline CDR1 is DFQATT and CDR2 is SNEGSKA (reference sequence). The CDR3 runs to 15 residues. V lost 0 bases, J lost 1 base, and 12 bases lay in between. CDR3 DNA: TGCAGTGCTAGAGATCGCGTGGAGGGGAACACTGAAGCTTTCTTT. Residues: CSARDRVEGNTEAFF.

The J gene is TRBJ2-1, the V gene TRBV30; perhaps TRBD2 as D (6 bases). The CDR3 runs to 12 residues. In germline, CDR1 is GTSNPN, CDR2 SVGIG (reference sequence). V dropped 3 bases and J dropped 10 bases, with 13 bases sitting between them. The CDR3 reads CAWSKLAREQFF. CDR3 nucleotides: TGTGCCTGGAGCAAACTAGCACGGGAGCAGTTCTTC.

The V and J genes are TRBV10-3 and TRBJ1-1; D remains ambiguous. The V gene lost 6 bases and the J gene lost 5 bases, with 13 bases spanning the gap. CDR3 length: 13 residues. Germline loops: CDR1 ENHRY, CDR2 SYGVKD. CDR3 in amino acids: CAIRETEITEAFF. CDR3 coding DNA: TGTGCCATCAGGGAAACAGAGATTACTGAAGCTTTCTTT.

The rearrangement uses TRBV19 and TRBJ1-5; possibly TRBD1 for D (5 bases). Germline CDR1 is LNHDA and CDR2 is SQIVND (reference sequence). Trimming pared 1 base from V and 3 bases from J, leaving 10 bases between. The CDR3 sequence is 15 residues long. The CDR3 DNA is TGTGCCAGTAGTATAGGGGACTACTACAATCAGCCCCAGCATTTT. Translating gives CASSIGDYYNQPQHF.